This T cell receptor beta chain derives from a study of blood T cell repertoires in COVID-19. Study-level information: Samples of COVID-19 (acute and convalescent) were obtained from the United States, Italy and Spain. PBMCs, B-cell-depleted T cells, or T cells provided the cDNA or gDNA that made up the material.

The CDR3 spans 19 residues. Germline-derived CDR1 and CDR2 are SGDLS and YYNGEE. The junction had 14 bases not matched to a gene; V was cut back by 1 base and J by 1 base. Original processing methods: Nucleated cell counts were estimated from reference gene primer amplification. Clones were sequenced by immunoSEQ multiplex PCR, and TCRdb holds only the in-frame ones, with some missing. V, J and clone size derive from that table, while D and trimming were established from the DNA sequence. The sample records roughly 250,000 clones, around 80% being singletons. This receptor was taken from a human donor in a cohort sampled during active COVID-19. The sample taken for sequencing was peripheral blood. The J gene is TRBJ2-3, the V gene TRBV9; 8 bases fit TRBD1. This CDR3 is CASSVKLTGDSLGTDTQYF. The CDR3 nucleotides read TGTGCCAGCAGCGTAAAATTGACAGGGGATTCACTTGGCACAGATACGCAGTATTTT.